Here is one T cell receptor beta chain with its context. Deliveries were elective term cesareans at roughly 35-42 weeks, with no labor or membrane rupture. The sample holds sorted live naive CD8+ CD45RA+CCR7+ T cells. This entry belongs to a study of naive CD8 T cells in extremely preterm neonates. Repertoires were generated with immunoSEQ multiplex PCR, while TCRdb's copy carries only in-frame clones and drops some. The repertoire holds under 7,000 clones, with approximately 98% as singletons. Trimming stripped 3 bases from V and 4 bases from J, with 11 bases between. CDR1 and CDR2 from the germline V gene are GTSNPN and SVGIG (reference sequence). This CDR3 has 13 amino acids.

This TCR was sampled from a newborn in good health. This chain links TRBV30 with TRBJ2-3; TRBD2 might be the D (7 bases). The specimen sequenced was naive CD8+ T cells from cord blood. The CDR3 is CAWSGGGPDTQYF. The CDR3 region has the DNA TGTGCCTGGAGCGGCGGGGGCCCAGATACGCAGTATTTT.